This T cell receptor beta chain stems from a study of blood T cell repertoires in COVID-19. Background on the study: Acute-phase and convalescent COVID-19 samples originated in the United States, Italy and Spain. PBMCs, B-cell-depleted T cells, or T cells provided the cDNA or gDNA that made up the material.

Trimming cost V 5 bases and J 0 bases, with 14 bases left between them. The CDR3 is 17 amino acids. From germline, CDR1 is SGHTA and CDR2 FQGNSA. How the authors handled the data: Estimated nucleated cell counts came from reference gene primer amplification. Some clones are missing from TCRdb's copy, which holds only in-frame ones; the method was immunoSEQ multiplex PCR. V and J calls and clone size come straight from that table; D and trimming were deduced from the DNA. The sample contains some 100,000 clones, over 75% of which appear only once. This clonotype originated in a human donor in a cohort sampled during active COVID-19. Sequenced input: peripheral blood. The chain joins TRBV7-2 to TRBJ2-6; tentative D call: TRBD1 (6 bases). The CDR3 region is CASSIQGQSSGANVLTF. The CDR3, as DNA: TGTGCCAGCAGCATCCAAGGACAGTCCTCTGGGGCCAACGTCCTGACTTTC.